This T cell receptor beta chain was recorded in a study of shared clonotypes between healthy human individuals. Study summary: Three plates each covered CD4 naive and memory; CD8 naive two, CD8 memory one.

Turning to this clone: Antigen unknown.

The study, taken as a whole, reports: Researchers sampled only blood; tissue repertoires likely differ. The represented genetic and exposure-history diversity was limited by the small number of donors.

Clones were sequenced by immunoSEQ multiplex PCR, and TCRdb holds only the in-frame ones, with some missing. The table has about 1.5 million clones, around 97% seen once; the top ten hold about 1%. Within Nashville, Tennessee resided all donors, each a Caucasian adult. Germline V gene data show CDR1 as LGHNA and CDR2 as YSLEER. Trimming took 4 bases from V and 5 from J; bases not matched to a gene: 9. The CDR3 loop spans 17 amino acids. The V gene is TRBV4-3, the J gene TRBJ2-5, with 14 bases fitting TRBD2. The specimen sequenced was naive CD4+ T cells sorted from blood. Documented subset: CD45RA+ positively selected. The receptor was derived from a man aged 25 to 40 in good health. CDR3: CASSPTSGRGDFETQYF. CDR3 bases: TGCGCCAGCAGCCCGACTAGCGGGAGGGGTGATTTCGAGACCCAGTACTTC.